Listed here are 3 T cell receptor beta chains from one sample, sequenced in a study of cytomegalovirus exposure and HLA in healthy donors. Sequencing used immunoSEQ multiplex PCR; TCRdb keeps in-frame clones, though not all of them. The table records about 200,000 clones, 84% of them present only once. Sequencing input: PBMCs. The receptors stem from a woman under 40 in good health and CMV-seropositive.

The rearrangement uses TRBV5-1 and TRBJ2-2, with 7 bases identical to TRBD2. The ends lost 0 bases at V and 1 base at J; junction bases unmatched: 3. This CDR3 has 16 residues. Germline V gives CDR1 SGHRS, CDR2 YFSETQ. Here the CDR3 DNA reads TGCGCCAGCAGCTTGGGGCTAGCGGAGAACACCGGGGAGCTGTTTTTT. Protein: CASSLGLAENTGELFF.

This clone is a singleton in its sample. This chain connects TRBV6-5 to TRBJ2-1; 10 bases are a match to TRBD2. CDR3 length equals 16 residues. With V trimmed by 4 bases and J by 9 bases, 12 bases remained unmatched. Germline V lookup: CDR1 MNHEY, CDR2 SVGAGI. The CDR3 DNA reads TGTGCCAGCAGTTCCGGGACTAGCGTTCGGGTGGGTGAGCAGTTCTTC. Its translation: CASSSGTSVRVGEQFF.

The V and J genes are TRBV28 and TRBJ1-2; D unclear. The CDR3 is 14 residues long. Trimming pared 7 bases from V and 2 bases from J, leaving 14 bases between. The germline V gene has CDR1 MDHEN and CDR2 SYDVKM. CDR3 in DNA: TGTGCCAGCAAAATAGGAGGCCCCAACTATGGCTACACCTTC. Amino acid sequence: CASKIGGPNYGYTF.